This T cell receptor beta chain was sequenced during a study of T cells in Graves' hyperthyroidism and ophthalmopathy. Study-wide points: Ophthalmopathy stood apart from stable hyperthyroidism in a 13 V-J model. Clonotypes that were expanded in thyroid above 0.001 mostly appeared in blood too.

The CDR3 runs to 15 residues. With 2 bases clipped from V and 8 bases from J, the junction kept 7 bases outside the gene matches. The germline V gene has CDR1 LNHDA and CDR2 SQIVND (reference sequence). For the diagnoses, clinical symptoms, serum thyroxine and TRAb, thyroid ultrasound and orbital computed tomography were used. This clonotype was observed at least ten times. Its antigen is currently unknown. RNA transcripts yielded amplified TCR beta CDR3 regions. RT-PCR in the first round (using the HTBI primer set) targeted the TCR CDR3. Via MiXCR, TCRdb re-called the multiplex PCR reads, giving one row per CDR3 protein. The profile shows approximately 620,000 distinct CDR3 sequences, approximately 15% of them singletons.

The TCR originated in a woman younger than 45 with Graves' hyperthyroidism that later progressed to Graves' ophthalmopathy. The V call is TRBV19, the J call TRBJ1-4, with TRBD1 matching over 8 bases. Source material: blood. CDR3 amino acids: CASSIRTGQREKLFF. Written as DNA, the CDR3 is TGTGCCAGTAGTATAAGGACAGGGCAACGAGAAAAACTGTTTTTT.